The rows below give T cell receptor beta chains drawn from one sample of a study of T cell repertoires in cytomegalovirus infection. MiXCR, run by TCRdb on the reads, gives a single entry per CDR3 protein. The sample includes 680,000 or so distinct CDR3 sequences, roughly a third seen only once; the top ten take 2.5% to 3%. Specimen: PBMCs. Every receptor here comes from a human donor in good health (CMV status not recorded). Some clones in this sample may be carry-over from other donors' samples. The CDR3 runs from the conserved cysteine through the conserved F or W. D genes are given only for firm matches. Expanded clones are given a class, and other clones once, few, many or no size at all.

V	size	J	D	DNA	CDR3
TRBV12-3/TRBV12-4	-	TRBJ1-1	-	TGTGCCAGCAGTTTGGCAGTGGGGCGGGCTGAAGCTTTCTTT	CASSLAVGRAEAFF
TRBV12-3/TRBV12-4	-	TRBJ2-5	TRBD1	TGTGCCAGCATTCCCGGACAGGTTCCGGGGGAGACCCAGTACTTC	CASIPGQVPGETQYF
TRBV7-8	once	TRBJ2-4	-	TGTGCCAGCAGCTTATATCCCCCCCCAGTCGTCGACTTGGTTAGCAAAAACATTCAGTACTTC	CASSLYPPPVVDLVSKNIQYF
TRBV7-8	few	TRBJ2-3	TRBD2	TGTGCCAGCAGCCGAGAAAGCGGGGGGGGGATCTACACAGATACGCAGTATTTT	CASSRESGGGIYTDTQYF
TRBV7-8	many	TRBJ2-2	TRBD2	TGTGCCAGCAGACACTCTAGCGGGAGGGCCCCCGGGGAGCTGTTTTTT	CASRHSSGRAPGELFF
TRBV4-2	-	TRBJ1-3	TRBD1	TGTGCCAGCAGTATGACCGACAGGGGAACGACCGGAAACACCATATATTTT	CASSMTDRGTTGNTIYF
TRBV18	-	TRBJ1-1	-	TGTGCCAGCTCACCATCCAACAGGGAGGGAAACACTGAAGCTTTCTTT	CASSPSNREGNTEAFF
TRBV7-2	many	TRBJ2-1	-	TGTGCCAGCAGCCTAGAACGTAACAATGAGCAGTTCTTC	CASSLERNNEQFF
TRBV7-2	-	TRBJ1-1	-	TGTGCCAGCAGCTTAGTTGGGGAGCACACTGAAGCTTTCTTT	CASSLVGEHTEAFF
TRBV5-1	-	TRBJ2-7	TRBD1	TGCGCCAGCAGCTTAGACCCAGTAGGACAGGGGGACGAGCAGTACTTC	CASSLDPVGQGDEQYF
TRBV4-1	-	TRBJ1-4	-	TGTGCCAGCAGCCCGACGGCCGGGTTTGGGGCGTATGAAAAACTGTTTTTT	CASSPTAGFGAYEKLFF